The present T cell receptor beta chain was sequenced within a study of identical twins. Study-wide findings and caveats: Invariant MAIT and iNKT cells could partly confound zero-insertion analyses.

This clonotype was seen a handful of times. The antigen is not known. TCRdb reanalysed the 5' RACE reads using MiXCR and keeps one entry per CDR3 protein. The table lists nearly 900,000 distinct CDR3 sequences, 12% of them singletons. V lost 7 bases to trimming and J lost 7 bases, with 20 bases between them. The CDR3 loop spans 15 amino acids. The germline V gene has CDR1 SGHNT and CDR2 YENEEA. The same specimen was also included in a second study, on yellow fever vaccine responses in identical twins.

The origin of this receptor is a woman aged 18-29 years in good health. Sequenced material: PBMCs. The rearrangement joins TRBV11-3 to TRBJ2-1; D is perhaps TRBD2 (7 bases). The CDR3 is CASNTGEGGRNEQFF. The CDR3 coding sequence is TGTGCCAGCAACACCGGGGAGGGGGGGCGGAATGAGCAGTTCTTC.